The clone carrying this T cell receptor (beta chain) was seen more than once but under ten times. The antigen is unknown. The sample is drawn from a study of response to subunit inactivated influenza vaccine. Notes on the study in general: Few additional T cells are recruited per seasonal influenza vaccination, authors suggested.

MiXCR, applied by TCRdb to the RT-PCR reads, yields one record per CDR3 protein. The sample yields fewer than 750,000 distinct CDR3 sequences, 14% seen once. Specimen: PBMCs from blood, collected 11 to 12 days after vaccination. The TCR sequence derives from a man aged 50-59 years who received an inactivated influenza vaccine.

In DNA form, the CDR3 reads TGTGCCAGCAGCTTATTGGGACACAACACCGGGGAGCTGTTTTTT. Translating gives CASSLLGHNTGELFF. The V call is TRBV7-9, the J call TRBJ2-2; D possibly corresponds to TRBD1 (6 bases). The CDR3 spans 15 residues. V dropped 2 bases and J dropped 2 bases, with 9 bases sitting between them. Germline V gives CDR1 SEHNR, CDR2 FQNEAQ (reference sequence).